These 27 T cell receptor beta chains were sequenced from one sample in a study of CD8+ T cells in alopecia areata. TCR sequencing used cDNA made by reverse transcription of extracted RNA. Assay used: immunoSEQ multiplex PCR; TCRdb lists only in-frame clones, some missing. The sample has 120,000 or so clones, 60% to 65% seen once. The treatment here: oral pan-JAK inhibitor, 5-10 mg twice daily. This sample comprised CD4+ T cells sorted from blood, obtained at week 4, from a patient treated with tofacitinib. Receptor source: a human donor with alopecia areata.

This chain uses TRBV4-2 with TRBJ2-1; 12 bases line up with TRBD2. The germline V gene encodes CDR1 LGHNA and CDR2 YNFKEQ. The CDR3 contains 15 residues. The ends lost 4 bases at V and 10 bases at J; junction bases unmatched: 8. CDR3 nucleotides: TGTGCCAGCAGCCCTCCTAGCGGGGGGGAAAACGAGCAGTTCTTC. Translation: CASSPPSGGENEQFF.

CDR3 protein: CAWERERSQTQYF. In DNA form, the CDR3 reads TGTGCCTGGGAGCGGGAGAGATCCCAGACCCAGTACTTC. This chain links TRBV30 with TRBJ2-5, with 8 nucleotides matching TRBD2. V shed 5 bases and J 6 bases; nucleotides not matched to a gene: 8. Germline V gene data show CDR1 as GTSNPN and CDR2 as SVGIG (reference sequence). The CDR3 length is 13 residues.

This clone was detected a few times. The V call is TRBV5-1, the J call TRBJ2-2, with D possibly being TRBD2 (5 bases). The germline gives CDR1 SGHRS, CDR2 YFSETQ. CDR3 length: 15 residues. V was trimmed by 4 bases and J by 4 bases, leaving 14 bases between them. CDR3 nucleotide sequence: TGCGCCAGCAGCCCCCGGGGTATCGGCACCGGGGAGCTGTTTTTT. This codes for CASSPRGIGTGELFF.

The V gene is TRBV30, the J gene TRBJ2-3, with no clear D. The CDR3 sequence is 13 residues long. The ends were cut back, 2 bases at V and 6 bases at J, with 12 bases in the middle. CDR1 GTSNPN and CDR2 SVGIG come from the germline V gene (reference sequence). CDR3 nucleotide sequence: TGTGCCTGGAGTTTAATGGCAAGGGATACGCAGTATTTT. It yields the protein CAWSLMARDTQYF.

The rearrangement links TRBV25-1 to TRBJ1-1; D unclear. This CDR3 has 13 amino acids. Germline loops: CDR1 MGHDK, CDR2 SYGVNS. Trimming left V 8 bases short and J 3 bases short, with 13 bases between. The CDR3 DNA follows: TGTGCCAGCCAATACCACCGAGACACTGAAGCTTTCTTT. Translating gives CASQYHRDTEAFF.

This rearrangement joins TRBV7-2 to TRBJ1-2; D is perhaps TRBD1 (5 bases). Germline-derived CDR1 and CDR2 are SGHTA and FQGNSA. The V end lost 6 bases, the J end lost 7 bases, and 18 bases lay between the germline ends. The CDR3 loop spans 14 amino acids. As DNA, the CDR3 is TGTGCCAGCAGACTTCCAGGGATGAAATCTGGCTACACCTTC. Translated, it gives CASRLPGMKSGYTF.

There are a few counts of this clone. This sequence joins TRBV30 and TRBJ1-2; perhaps TRBD1 as D (5 bases). The CDR3 is made up of 15 amino acids. CDR1 and CDR2 (germline): GTSNPN, SVGIG (reference sequence). The ends were cut back, 5 bases at V and 2 bases at J, with 18 bases in the middle. The CDR3 loop is CAWRGWGYVNYGYTF. CDR3 bases: TGTGCCTGGCGGGGCTGGGGGTACGTCAACTATGGCTACACCTTC.

The chain recombines TRBV29-1 with TRBJ2-7, with 9 bases aligning to TRBD2. V lost 5 bases and J lost 6; bases outside the gene matches: 11. CDR1 SQVTM and CDR2 ANQGSEA come from the germline V gene. This CDR3 is built from 14 residues. CDR3 sequence: CSVRVAGVTSEQYF. CDR3 in DNA: TGCAGCGTTCGAGTAGCGGGAGTTACCAGCGAGCAGTACTTC.

The chain uses TRBV2 and TRBJ1-5; D might be TRBD1 (5 bases). Per germline, CDR1 SNHLY and CDR2 FYNNEI. CDR3 length equals 15 residues. The V end lost 5 bases, the J end lost 2 bases, and 13 bases lay between the germline ends. This CDR3 reads CASSRQEGGNQPQHF. The DNA of the CDR3 is TGTGCCAGCAGTAGGCAGGAAGGGGGCAATCAGCCCCAGCATTTT.

The CDR3 DNA sequence: TGTGCCAGCAGCCCAGTGAACACTGAAGCTTTCTTT. Translated: CASSPVNTEAFF. J is TRBJ1-1 and V is TRBV6-6; D uncertain. CDR1 is MNHNY, CDR2 SVGAGI, per germline (reference sequence). The CDR3 is 12 residues long. With 6 bases removed from V and 0 bases from J, the gap between germline ends came to 5 bases.

The CDR3 nucleotides are TGTGCCATCAGTTCAGCAGGGGGACTACAAGAGACCCAGTACTTC. It yields the protein CAISSAGGLQETQYF. This chain connects TRBV10-3 to TRBJ2-5; perhaps D is TRBD1 or TRBD2 (7 bases each). V lost 5 bases to trimming and J lost 2 bases, with 15 bases between them. Germline V gene lookup returns CDR1 ENHRY and CDR2 SYGVKD. The CDR3 covers 15 residues.

This clone was recorded only once. This sequence joins TRBV25-1 and TRBJ1-2; D possibly corresponds to TRBD1 (5 bases). The length of the CDR3 is 14 residues. V dropped 2 bases and J dropped 6 bases, with 13 bases sitting between them. CDR1 MGHDK and CDR2 SYGVNS come from the germline V gene. CDR3 loop: CASSELGRVDGYTF. For the CDR3, the DNA is TGTGCCAGCAGTGAACTTGGCAGGGTGGATGGCTACACCTTC.

The chain carries TRBV5-6 and TRBJ1-1; D unclear. The CDR3 length is 13 residues. Germline CDR1 reads SGHDT; CDR2 reads YYEEEE. Trimming took off 0 bases at V and 0 bases at J, with 3 bases between the two ends. Here the CDR3 DNA reads TGTGCCAGCAGCTTGGAAGTGAACACTGAAGCTTTCTTT. Translation: CASSLEVNTEAFF.

The CDR3 here is CASSLVDGENYEQYF. The DNA for the CDR3 is TGCGCCAGCAGCTTGGTAGATGGGGAAAATTACGAGCAGTACTTC. The genes are TRBV5-1 and TRBJ2-7; D gene uncertain. From germline, CDR1 is SGHRS and CDR2 YFSETQ. This CDR3 comprises 15 residues. V shed 0 bases and J shed 4 bases, with 14 bases lying between them.

The chain couples TRBV7-9 to TRBJ2-3; D perhaps matches TRBD1 (6 bases). The CDR3 consists of 15 residues. Trimming took off 6 bases at V and 1 base at J, with 14 bases between the two ends. The germline CDR1 and CDR2 sequences are SEHNR and FQNEAQ (reference sequence). The CDR3 coding sequence is TGTGCCAGCAGTACGACAGGCGCACGCACAGATACGCAGTATTTT. It specifies CASSTTGARTDTQYF.

This sequence joins TRBV15 and TRBJ1-1; no definite D call. V lost 3 bases, J lost 1 base, and 6 bases lay in between. This CDR3 contains 13 residues. CDR1 and CDR2 (germline): LNHNV, YYDKDF (reference sequence). CDR3 amino acids: CATSRWENTEAFF. The CDR3 region has the DNA TGTGCCACCAGCAGGTGGGAGAACACTGAAGCTTTCTTT.

The CDR3 protein is CASSEAGTGTYEQYF. The CDR3 nucleotides read TGTGCCAGCAGTGAAGCGGGGACAGGCACCTACGAGCAGTACTTC. The chain is built from TRBV6-1 and TRBJ2-7; 8 bases agree with TRBD1. From germline, CDR1 is MNHNS and CDR2 SASEGT. This CDR3 is 15 amino acids long. The trim removed 0 bases at V and 2 bases at J, leaving 3 bases unmatched.

This chain links TRBV18 with TRBJ2-7; TRBD2 is a possible D gene (5 bases). CDR3 length: 14 amino acids. Trimming shortened V by 0 bases and J by 6 bases, and 12 bases separated the two germline ends. Germline values: CDR1 KGHSH, CDR2 LQKENI. The CDR3 here is CASSPPASLAEQYF. CDR3 sequence (DNA): TGTGCCAGCTCACCACCTGCCTCGCTAGCCGAGCAGTACTTC.

V and J are TRBV7-9 and TRBJ2-5; 8 bases align to TRBD2. The CDR3 consists of 13 residues. Germline lookup yields CDR1 SEHNR and CDR2 FQNEAQ (reference sequence). V lost 4 bases to trimming and J lost 3 bases; unmatched junction nucleotides: 1. The CDR3 sequence: CASSSGGEETQYF. The CDR3 bases are TGTGCCAGCAGCTCCGGGGGGGAAGAGACCCAGTACTTC.

This clone was counted between two and nine times. The rearrangement uses TRBV30 and TRBJ1-5, with D perhaps TRBD1 (6 bases). Germline loops: CDR1 GTSNPN, CDR2 SVGIG (reference sequence). The CDR3 is made up of 14 amino acids. Trimming shortened V by 4 bases and J by 4 bases, and 14 bases separated the two germline ends. The CDR3 protein is CAWTATGWNQPQHF. The CDR3 nucleotides are TGTGCCTGGACCGCTACAGGGTGGAATCAGCCCCAGCATTTT. The variable domain in full, with the rest retrieved from reference TRBV30 and TRBJ1-5, is SQTIHQWPATLVQPVGSPLSLECTVEGTSNPNLYWYRQAAGRGLQLLFYSVGIGQISSEVPQNLSASRPQDRQFILSSKKLLLSDSGFYLCAWTATGWNQPQHFGDGTRLSIL.

This clone has only a few counts. The chain combines TRBV7-2 with TRBJ2-5; no clear D gene. The germline V and J ends were trimmed by 6 bases and 1 base, with 6 bases remaining between them. This CDR3 contains 12 residues. Looked up from germline, CDR1 is SGHTA and CDR2 is FQGNSA. The CDR3 DNA is TGTGCCAGCAGTCCGCTCCAAGAGACCCAGTACTTC. This sequence encodes CASSPLQETQYF. The full variable domain, rest sourced from reference TRBV7-2 and TRBJ2-5, is GAGVSQSPSNKVTEKGKDVELRCDPISGHTALYWYRQSLGQGLEFLIYFQGNSAPDKSGLPSDRFSAERTGGSVSTLTIQRTQQEDSAVYLCASSPLQETQYFGPGTRLLVL.

The J gene is TRBJ1-3, the V gene TRBV12-5; D perhaps matches TRBD1 (5 bases). This CDR3 spans 14 amino acids. Trimming cost V 1 base and J 3 bases, with 7 bases left between them. The germline V gene has CDR1 LGHNT and CDR2 FRNRAP. This chain's CDR3 is CASGLGGFGNTIYF. The CDR3 DNA follows: TGTGCTAGTGGTTTGGGGGGGTTTGGAAACACCATATATTTT. The full variable domain, rest sourced from reference TRBV12-5 and TRBJ1-3, is DARVTQTPRHKVTEMGQEVTMRCQPILGHNTVFWYRQTMMQGLELLAYFRNRAPLDDSGMPKDRFSAEMPDATLATLKIQPSEPRDSAVYFCASGLGGFGNTIYFGEGSWLTVV.

V is TRBV18 and J is TRBJ1-4, with D possibly being TRBD1 (5 bases). The CDR3 has 16 residues. The germline V gene has CDR1 KGHSH and CDR2 LQKENI. V dropped 3 bases and J dropped 6 bases, with 17 bases sitting between them. CDR3 coding DNA: TGTGCCAGCTCACCGCCGTATCTGGGGCAGCATGAAAAACTGTTTTTT. Residues: CASSPPYLGQHEKLFF. Using reference TRBV18 and TRBJ1-4 for the parts outside the CDR3, the full variable domain is NAGVMQNPRHLVRRRGQEARLRCSPMKGHSHVYWYRQLPEEGLKFMVYLQKENIIDESGMPKERFSAEFPKEGPSILRIQQVVRGDSAAYFCASSPPYLGQHEKLFFGSGTQLSVL.

In its sample, this clone was seen a few times. This chain connects TRBV6-5 to TRBJ1-1; weak D call: TRBD1 (5 bases). V was trimmed by 5 bases and J by 8 bases, leaving 12 bases between them. CDR3 length: 12 residues. Per germline, CDR1 MNHEY and CDR2 SVGAGI. CDR3 in amino acids: CASSAEEGEAFF. For the CDR3, the DNA is TGTGCCAGCAGTGCCGAGGAGGGGGAAGCTTTCTTT.

In its sample, this clone was seen a few times. The chain is built from TRBV30 and TRBJ1-1; the D gene is possibly TRBD1 (6 bases). Germline V gene lookup returns CDR1 GTSNPN and CDR2 SVGIG (reference sequence). Trimming left V 1 base short and J 4 bases short, with 16 bases between. The CDR3 is 15 residues long. The CDR3 is CAWSGPGQGSTEAFF. In DNA form, the CDR3 reads TGTGCCTGGAGTGGACCCGGGCAGGGGAGCACTGAAGCTTTCTTT.

This chain connects TRBV7-2 to TRBJ2-3; D may match TRBD1 or TRBD2 (6 bases each). The CDR3 has 14 amino acids. Germline values: CDR1 SGHTA, CDR2 FQGNSA. Trimming removed 0 bases at V and 6 bases at J, with 10 bases between. The CDR3 nucleotides are TGTGCCAGCAGCTTAGCGCTAGGGGGGGATACGCAGTATTTT. Its translation is CASSLALGGDTQYF.

This clone was observed once. The chain uses TRBV27 and TRBJ2-5; D ambiguous. The germline V and J ends were trimmed by 5 bases and 2 bases, with 15 bases remaining between them. Germline CDR1 MNHEY, CDR2 SMNVEV (reference sequence). This CDR3 region has 15 residues. The CDR3 reads CASSLSYQAQETQYF. The CDR3 nucleotides read TGTGCCAGCAGTCTGTCGTACCAGGCTCAAGAGACCCAGTACTTC.